This T cell receptor beta chain appears in the sequencing data of a study of T cell clones after liver transplantation. Study context: TCRbeta sequencing after a pre-transplant mixed lymphocyte reaction identified graft-donor-reactive clones, later tracked in post-transplant blood. As an antigen-independent comparator, third-party-reactive TCRbeta sequences came from pre-transplant mixed lymphocyte reactions.

The germline V gene has CDR1 SGHRS and CDR2 YFSETQ. V lost 0 bases and J lost 0; bases outside the gene matches: 7. The CDR3 spans 17 residues. Profiled with immunoSEQ multiplex PCR; TCRdb holds only in-frame clones, not every one. Altogether about 80,000 clones are present, 65% to 85% being singletons, with the ten largest covering 0.45% to 0.55%. Sorting of unstimulated PBMCs yielded separate CD3+CD4+ and CD3+CD8+ fractions. V gene TRBV5-1 combines with J gene TRBJ1-1, with 8 bases that match TRBD1. The starting material was CD4+ T cells from blood, obtained 45 to 47 months after liver transplant. This receptor was taken from a human patient who received a liver transplant. Some T cells could come from the graft donor. For the CDR3, the DNA is TGCGCCAGCAGCTTGGGGCAGGGGGCTAAGGTGAACACTGAAGCTTTCTTT. This gives the protein CASSLGQGAKVNTEAFF.